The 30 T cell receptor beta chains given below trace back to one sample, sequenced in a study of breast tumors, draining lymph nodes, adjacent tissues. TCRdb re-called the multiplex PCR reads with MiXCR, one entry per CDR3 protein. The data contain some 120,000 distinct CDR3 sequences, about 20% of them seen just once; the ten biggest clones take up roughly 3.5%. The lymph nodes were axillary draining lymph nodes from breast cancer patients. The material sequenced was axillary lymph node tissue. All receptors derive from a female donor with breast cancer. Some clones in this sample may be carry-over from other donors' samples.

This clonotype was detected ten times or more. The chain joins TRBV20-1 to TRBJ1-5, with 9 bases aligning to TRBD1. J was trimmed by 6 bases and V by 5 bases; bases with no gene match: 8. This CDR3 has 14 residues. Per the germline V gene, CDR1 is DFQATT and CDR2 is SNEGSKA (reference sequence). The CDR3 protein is CSARGTGLFQPQHF. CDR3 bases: TGCAGTGCTCGGGGGACAGGGTTGTTTCAGCCCCAGCATTTT.

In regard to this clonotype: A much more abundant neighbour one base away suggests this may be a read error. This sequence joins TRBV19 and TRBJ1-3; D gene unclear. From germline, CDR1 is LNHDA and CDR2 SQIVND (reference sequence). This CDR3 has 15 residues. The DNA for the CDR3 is TGTGTCAGTAGTATCCGGGGAGGAGGAGGAAACACCATATATTTT. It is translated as CVSSIRGGGGNTIYF.

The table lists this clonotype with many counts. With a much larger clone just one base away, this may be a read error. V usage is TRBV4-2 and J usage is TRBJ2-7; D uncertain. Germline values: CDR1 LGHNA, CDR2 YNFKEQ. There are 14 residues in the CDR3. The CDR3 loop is CASSQAPSSYERYF. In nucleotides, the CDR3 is TGTGCCAGCAGCCAAGCCCCCAGCTCCTACGAGCGGTACTTC.

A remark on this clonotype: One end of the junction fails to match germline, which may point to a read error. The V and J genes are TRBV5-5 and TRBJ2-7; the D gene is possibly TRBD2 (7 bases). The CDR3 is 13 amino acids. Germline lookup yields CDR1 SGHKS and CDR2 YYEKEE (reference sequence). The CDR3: CASSLSWGGAFHF. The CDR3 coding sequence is TGTGCCAGCAGCTTGAGTTGGGGGGGGGCTTTCCACTTC.

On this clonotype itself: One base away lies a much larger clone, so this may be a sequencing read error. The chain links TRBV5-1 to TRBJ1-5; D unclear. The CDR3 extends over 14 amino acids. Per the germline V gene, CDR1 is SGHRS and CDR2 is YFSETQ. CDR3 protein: CASSLLGFDQPRHF. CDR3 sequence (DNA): TGCGCCAGCAGCTTGCTAGGGTTCGATCAGCCCCGGCATTTT.

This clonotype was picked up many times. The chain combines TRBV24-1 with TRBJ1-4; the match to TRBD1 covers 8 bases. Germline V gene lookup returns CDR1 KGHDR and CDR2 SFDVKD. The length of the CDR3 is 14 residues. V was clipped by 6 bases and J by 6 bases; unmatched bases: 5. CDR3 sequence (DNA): TGTGCCACCAGTCCCGGGACAGGAGATGAAAAACTGTTTTTT. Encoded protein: CATSPGTGDEKLFF.

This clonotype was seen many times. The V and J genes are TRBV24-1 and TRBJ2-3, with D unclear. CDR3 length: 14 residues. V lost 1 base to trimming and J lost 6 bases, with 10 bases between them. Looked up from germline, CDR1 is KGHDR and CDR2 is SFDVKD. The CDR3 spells CATSDLDLRDTQYF. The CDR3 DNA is TGTGCCACCAGTGATTTAGACCTGAGGGATACGCAGTATTTT.

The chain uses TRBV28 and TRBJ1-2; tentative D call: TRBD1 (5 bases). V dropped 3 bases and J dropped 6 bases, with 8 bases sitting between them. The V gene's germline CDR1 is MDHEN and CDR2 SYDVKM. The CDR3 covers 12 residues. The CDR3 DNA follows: TGTGCCAGCAGTTTCATGGGACATGGCTACACCTTC. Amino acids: CASSFMGHGYTF.

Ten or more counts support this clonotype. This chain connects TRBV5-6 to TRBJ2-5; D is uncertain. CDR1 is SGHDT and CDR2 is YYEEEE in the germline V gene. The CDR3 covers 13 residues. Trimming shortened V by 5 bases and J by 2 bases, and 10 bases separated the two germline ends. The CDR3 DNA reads TGTGCCAGCAGTAGAGAGCCTCAAGAGACCCAGTACTTC. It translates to CASSREPQETQYF.

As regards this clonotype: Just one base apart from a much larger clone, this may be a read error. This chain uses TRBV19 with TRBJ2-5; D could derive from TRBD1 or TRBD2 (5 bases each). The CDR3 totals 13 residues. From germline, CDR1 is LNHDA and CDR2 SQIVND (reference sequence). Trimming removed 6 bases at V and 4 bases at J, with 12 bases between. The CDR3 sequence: CASRYGARETQYF. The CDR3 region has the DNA TGTGCCAGTAGATACGGGGCCCGAGAGACCCAGTACTTC.

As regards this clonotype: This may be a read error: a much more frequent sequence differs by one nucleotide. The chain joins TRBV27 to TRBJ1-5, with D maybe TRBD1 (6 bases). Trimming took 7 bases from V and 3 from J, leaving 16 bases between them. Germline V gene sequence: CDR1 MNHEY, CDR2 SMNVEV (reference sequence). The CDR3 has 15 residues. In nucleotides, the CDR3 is TGTGCCAGCACACCTACCCACAGGGACAATCAGCCCCAGCATTTT. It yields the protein CASTPTHRDNQPQHF.

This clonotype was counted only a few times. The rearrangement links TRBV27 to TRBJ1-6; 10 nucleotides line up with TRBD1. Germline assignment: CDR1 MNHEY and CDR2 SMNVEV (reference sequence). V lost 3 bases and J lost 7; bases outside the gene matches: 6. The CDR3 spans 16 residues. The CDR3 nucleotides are TGTGCCAGCAGTTTCCTCGGACAGGGGGGAAATTCACCCCTCCACTTT. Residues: CASSFLGQGGNSPLHF.

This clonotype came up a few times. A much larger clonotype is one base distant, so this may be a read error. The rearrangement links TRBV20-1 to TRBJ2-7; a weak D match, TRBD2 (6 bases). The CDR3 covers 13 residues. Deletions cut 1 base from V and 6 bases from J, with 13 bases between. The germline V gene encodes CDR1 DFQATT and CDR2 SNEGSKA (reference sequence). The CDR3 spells CSARGRGAGEQYF. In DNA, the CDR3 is TGCAGTGCTAGAGGGAGGGGTGCTGGCGAGCAGTACTTC.

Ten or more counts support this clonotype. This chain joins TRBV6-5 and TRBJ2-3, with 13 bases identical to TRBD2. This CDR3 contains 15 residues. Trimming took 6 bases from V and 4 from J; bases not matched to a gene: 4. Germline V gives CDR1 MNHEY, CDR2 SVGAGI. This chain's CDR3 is CASRPGLAGADTQYF. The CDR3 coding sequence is TGTGCCAGCAGACCCGGACTAGCGGGGGCAGATACGCAGTATTTT.

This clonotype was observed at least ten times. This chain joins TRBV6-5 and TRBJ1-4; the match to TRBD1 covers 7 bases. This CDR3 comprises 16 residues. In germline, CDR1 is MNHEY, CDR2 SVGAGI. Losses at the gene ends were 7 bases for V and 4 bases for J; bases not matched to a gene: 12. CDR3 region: CASTYRQGEINEKLFF. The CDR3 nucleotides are TGTGCCAGCACCTACCGACAGGGCGAGATTAATGAAAAACTGTTTTTT.

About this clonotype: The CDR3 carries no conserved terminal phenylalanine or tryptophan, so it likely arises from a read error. The CDR3 sequence: CASSPMGPGANVLTC. The CDR3 DNA follows: TGTGCCAGCAGTCCCATGGGACCTGGGGCCAACGTCCTGACTTGC. The rearrangement joins TRBV9 to TRBJ2-6; possibly TRBD1 or TRBD2 for D (5 bases each). This CDR3 comprises 15 residues. Trimming left V 5 bases short and J 2 bases short, with 11 bases between. From germline, CDR1 is SGDLS and CDR2 YYNGEE.

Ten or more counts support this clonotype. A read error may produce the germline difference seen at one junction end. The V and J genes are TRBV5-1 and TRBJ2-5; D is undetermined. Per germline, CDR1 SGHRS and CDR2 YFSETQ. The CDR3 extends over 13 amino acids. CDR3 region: CASSLGSQETQYF. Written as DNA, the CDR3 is TGTGCCAGCAGCTTAGGCAGCCAAGAGACCCAGTACTTC.

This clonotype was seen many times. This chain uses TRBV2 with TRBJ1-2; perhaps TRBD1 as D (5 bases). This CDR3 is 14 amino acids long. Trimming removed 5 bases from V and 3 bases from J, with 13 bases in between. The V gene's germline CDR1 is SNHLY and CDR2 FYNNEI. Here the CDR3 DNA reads TGTGCCAGCAGTCGACGACAGACCGACTATGGCTACACCTTC. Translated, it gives CASSRRQTDYGYTF.

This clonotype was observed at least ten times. CDR3 residues: CASSYSEGSETQYF. The CDR3, as DNA: TGTGCCAGCAGTTACTCGGAGGGTTCCGAGACCCAGTACTTC. This sequence joins TRBV6-6 and TRBJ2-5; possible D gene TRBD2, 6 bases. CDR1 is MNHNY and CDR2 is SVGAGI in the germline V gene (reference sequence). Trimming cost V 0 bases and J 5 bases, with 10 bases left between them. The CDR3 runs to 14 residues.

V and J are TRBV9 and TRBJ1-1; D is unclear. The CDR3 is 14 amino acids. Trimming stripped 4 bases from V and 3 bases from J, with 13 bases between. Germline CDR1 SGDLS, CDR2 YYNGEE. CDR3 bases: TGTGCCAGCAGCCCAAACTCGGGTGACACTGAAGCTTTCTTT. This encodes CASSPNSGDTEAFF.

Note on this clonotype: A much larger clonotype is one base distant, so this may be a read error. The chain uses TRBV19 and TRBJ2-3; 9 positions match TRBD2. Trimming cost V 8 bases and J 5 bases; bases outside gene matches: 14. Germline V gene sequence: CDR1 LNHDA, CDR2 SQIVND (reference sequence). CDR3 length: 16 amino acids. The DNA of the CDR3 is TGTGCCAGTGGTTTAATCCAAGCGGGGGGCCTAGATACGCAGTATTTT. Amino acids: CASGLIQAGGLDTQYF.

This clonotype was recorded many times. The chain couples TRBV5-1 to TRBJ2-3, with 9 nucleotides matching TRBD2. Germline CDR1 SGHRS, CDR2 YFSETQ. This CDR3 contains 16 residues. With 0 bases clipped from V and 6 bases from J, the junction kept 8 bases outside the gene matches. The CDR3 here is CASSLVGGGAGDTQYF. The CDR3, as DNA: TGCGCCAGCAGCTTGGTTGGCGGGGGGGCCGGGGATACGCAGTATTTT.

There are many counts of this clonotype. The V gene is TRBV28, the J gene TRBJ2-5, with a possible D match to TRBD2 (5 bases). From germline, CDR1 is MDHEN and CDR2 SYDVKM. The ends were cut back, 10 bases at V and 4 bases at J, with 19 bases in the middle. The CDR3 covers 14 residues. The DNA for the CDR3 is TGTGCCAACTCGCGGGCTAGCCGACCAGAGACCCAGTACTTC. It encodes CANSRASRPETQYF.

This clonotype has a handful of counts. CDR3 sequence: CASLSREGQADTQYF. As DNA, the CDR3 is TGTGCCAGCCTATCGCGGGAGGGCCAAGCAGATACGCAGTATTTT. The chain recombines TRBV28 with TRBJ2-3, with TRBD2 matching over 9 bases. The CDR3 sequence is 15 residues long. Trimming cost V 8 bases and J 4 bases; bases outside gene matches: 10. Germline CDR1 and CDR2: MDHEN and SYDVKM.

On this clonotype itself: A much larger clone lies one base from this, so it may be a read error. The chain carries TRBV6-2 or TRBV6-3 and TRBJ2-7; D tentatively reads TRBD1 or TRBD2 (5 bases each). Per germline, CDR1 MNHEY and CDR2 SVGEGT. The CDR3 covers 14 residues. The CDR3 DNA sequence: TGTGCCAGCAGTTGGGACCAGGTCTCCTACGGGCAGTACTTC. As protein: CASSWDQVSYGQYF.

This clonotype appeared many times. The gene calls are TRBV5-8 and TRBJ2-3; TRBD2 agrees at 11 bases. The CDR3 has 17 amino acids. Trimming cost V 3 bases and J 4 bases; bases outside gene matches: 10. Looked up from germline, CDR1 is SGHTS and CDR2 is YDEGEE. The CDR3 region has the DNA TGTGCCAGCAGCTCCGGTGATAGCGGGGGGGTGGCAGATACGCAGTATTTT. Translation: CASSSGDSGGVADTQYF.

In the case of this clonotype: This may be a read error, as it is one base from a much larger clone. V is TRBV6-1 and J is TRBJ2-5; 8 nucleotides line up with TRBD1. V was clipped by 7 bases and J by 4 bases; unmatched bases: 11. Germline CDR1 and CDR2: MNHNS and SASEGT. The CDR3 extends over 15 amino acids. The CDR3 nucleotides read TGTGCCAGCATCAACAGCAGGACAGGGCTAGAGACCCAGTACTTC. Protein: CASINSRTGLETQYF.

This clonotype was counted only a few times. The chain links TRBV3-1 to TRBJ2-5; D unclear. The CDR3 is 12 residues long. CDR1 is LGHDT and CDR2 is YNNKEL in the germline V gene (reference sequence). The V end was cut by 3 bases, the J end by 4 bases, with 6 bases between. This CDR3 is CASSQGTETQYF. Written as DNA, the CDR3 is TGTGCCAGCAGCCAGGGCACAGAGACCCAGTACTTC.

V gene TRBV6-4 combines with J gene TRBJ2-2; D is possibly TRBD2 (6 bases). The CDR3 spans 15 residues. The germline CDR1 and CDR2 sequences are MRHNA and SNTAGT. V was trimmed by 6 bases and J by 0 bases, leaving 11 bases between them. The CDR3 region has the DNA TGTGCCAGCAGCGCCCGGGGGTCGAACACCGGGGAGCTGTTTTTT. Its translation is CASSARGSNTGELFF.

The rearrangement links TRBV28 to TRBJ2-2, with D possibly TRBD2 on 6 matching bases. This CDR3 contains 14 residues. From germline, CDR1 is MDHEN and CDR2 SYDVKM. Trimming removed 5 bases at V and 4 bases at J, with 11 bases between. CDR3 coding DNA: TGTGCCAGCAGTCCTTCTAGCGTCACCGGGGAGCTGTTTTTT. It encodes CASSPSSVTGELFF.